This T cell receptor (beta chain) was found in a study of OX40 agonist ivuxolimab in advanced cancers. About the study: Patients undergoing dose escalation presented with hepatocellular carcinoma, melanoma, renal cell or head and neck cancer. Those enrolled were roughly 85% male, with a mean age of approximately 60 years and ages from roughly 23 to 80.

The protocol was immunoSEQ multiplex PCR, while the TCRdb copy is restricted to in-frame clones and leaves out a portion. The sample lists more than 65,000 clones, about 92% occurring once. The trim removed 7 bases at V and 0 bases at J, leaving 11 bases unmatched. The CDR3 length is 16 residues. Germline loops: CDR1 MNHEY, CDR2 SMNVEV (reference sequence). This chain joins TRBV27 and TRBJ2-7; 8 nucleotides match TRBD2. This TCR was recovered from an adult with an advanced solid tumor such as melanoma, head and neck, liver or kidney cancer. This specimen consisted of CD4+ or CD8+ T cells sorted from blood, obtained in a trial of the OX40 agonist ivuxolimab. Here the CDR3 reads CASTPSGGLLSYEQYF. CDR3 in DNA: TGTGCCAGCACCCCCTCGGGAGGGCTCCTCTCCTACGAGCAGTACTTC.